Each of the 20 T cell receptor beta chains below was sequenced from the same sample in a study of blood T cell repertoires in COVID-19. Sequenced by immunoSEQ multiplex PCR; TCRdb stores in-frame clones only, minus some. This sample yields about 160,000 clones, of which about 88% are seen a single time; approximately 1% belongs to the top ten. Sequenced: peripheral blood. The receptors were gathered from a man aged 35 to 55 with acute or convalescent COVID-19.

The V and J genes are TRBV5-6 and TRBJ2-7; 8 positions match TRBD1. CDR1 and CDR2 from the germline V gene are SGHDT and YYEEEE. The length of the CDR3 is 14 residues. V trimming: 4 bases; J trimming: 3 bases; junction bases outside the gene matches: 6. The CDR3: CASSQGQVYYEQYF. The CDR3 bases are TGTGCCAGCAGCCAGGGACAGGTCTACTACGAGCAGTACTTC.

The chain uses TRBV18 and TRBJ2-1, with a tentative D call TRBD1 (5 bases). Germline lookup yields CDR1 KGHSH and CDR2 LQKENI. Trimming took off 4 bases at V and 5 bases at J, with 27 bases between the two ends. This CDR3 contains 19 residues. CDR3 loop: CASSLLSGAGWKRNNEQFF. CDR3 DNA: TGTGCCAGCTCACTACTTTCTGGGGCAGGGTGGAAAAGGAACAATGAGCAGTTCTTC.

The chain is built from TRBV3-1 (or the pseudogene TRBV3-2) and TRBJ2-1, with 8 nucleotides matching TRBD1. The germline V gene encodes CDR1 LGHDT and CDR2 YNNKEL (reference sequence). Germline trimming cut 6 bases from V and 7 bases from J; bases unmatched to any gene: 5. The CDR3 is 13 residues long. CDR3: CASRPQGANEQFF. DNA for the CDR3: TGTGCCAGCAGGCCCCAGGGGGCGAATGAGCAGTTCTTC.

The chain links TRBV12-3 or TRBV12-4 to TRBJ1-1; D is uncertain. The germline V and J ends were trimmed by 3 bases and 7 bases, with 9 bases remaining between them. CDR3 length: 12 amino acids. The CDR3 reads CASSFLRLEAFF. The CDR3, as DNA: TGTGCCAGCAGTTTCTTGCGCCTTGAAGCTTTCTTT.

The chain uses TRBV12-5 and TRBJ2-7, with 9 bases matching TRBD2. V gave up 7 bases and J gave up 7 bases; unmatched junction bases: 14. The CDR3 has 15 amino acids. Germline V CDR1 and CDR2: LGHNT, FRNRAP. The CDR3 bases are TGTGCTAGTGATAAAGCGGGGGGCGGGGTCTCAGAGCAGTACTTC. Its protein product is CASDKAGGGVSEQYF.

DNA for the CDR3: TGTGCCAGCAGTGATGACAGGGGCTACCAAGAGACCCAGTACTTC. Translating it yields CASSDDRGYQETQYF. The chain employs TRBV28 and TRBJ2-5; 8 positions match TRBD1. The germline CDR1 and CDR2 sequences are MDHEN and SYDVKM. The ends lost 5 bases at V and 0 bases at J; junction bases unmatched: 5. This CDR3 region has 15 residues. The full variable domain, with the rest looked up from reference TRBV28 and TRBJ2-5, is DVKVTQSSRYLVKRTGEKVFLECVQDMDHENMFWYRQDPGLGLRLIYFSYDVKMKEKGDIPEGYSVSREKKERFSLILESASTNQTSMYLCASSDDRGYQETQYFGPGTRLLVL.

This clone was seen just once. The chain has TRBV3-1 (or the pseudogene TRBV3-2) and TRBJ2-6; D is ambiguous. Germline loops: CDR1 LGHDT, CDR2 YNNKEL (reference sequence). The V end was cut by 1 base, the J end by 0 bases, with 7 bases between. This CDR3 is built from 16 residues. The CDR3 sequence: CASSQAVRSGANVLTF. For the CDR3, the DNA is TGTGCCAGCAGCCAAGCAGTTCGCTCTGGGGCCAACGTCCTGACTTTC.

The V call is TRBV2, the J call TRBJ2-1, with 9 bases lining up with TRBD2. This CDR3 is 13 amino acids long. With 5 bases clipped from V and 13 bases from J, the junction kept 9 bases outside the gene matches. Germline V gives CDR1 SNHLY, CDR2 FYNNEI. The CDR3 coding sequence is TGTGCCAGCAGTATGTATCTAGCGGGGTTACAGTTCTTC. This gives the protein CASSMYLAGLQFF.

The chain employs TRBV4-1 and TRBJ2-3; TRBD2 agrees at 12 bases. J lost 6 bases, V lost 4 bases, and 5 bases had no gene match. The CDR3 runs 15 residues. CDR1 is MGHRA and CDR2 is YSYEKL in the germline V gene. This CDR3 reads CASSPNLAGGDTQYF. The CDR3, as DNA: TGCGCCAGCAGCCCCAACCTAGCGGGGGGGGATACGCAGTATTTT.

About this clone: One junction end disagrees with the germline gene, perhaps due to a read error. The J gene is TRBJ1-5, the V gene TRBV18; TRBD1 is a possible D gene (6 bases). Germline V CDR1 and CDR2: KGHSH, LQKENI. CDR3 size: 15 residues. CDR3 nucleotides: TGTGCTAGCTCACCTGGGGGCGGATTCAATCAGCCCCAGCATTTT. It yields the protein CASSPGGGFNQPQHF.

This chain connects TRBV3-1 (or the pseudogene TRBV3-2) to TRBJ1-2; TRBD1 might be the D (5 bases). The CDR3 sequence is 13 residues long. Germline CDR1 and CDR2: LGHDT and YNNKEL (reference sequence). Trimming cost V 4 bases and J 5 bases, with 11 bases left between them. The CDR3 DNA reads as TGTGCCAGCAGCCCGGGGGATGGGTATGGCTACACCTTC. Protein product: CASSPGDGYGYTF.

This rearrangement joins TRBV28 to TRBJ2-7; 9 positions match TRBD1. The CDR3 is 15 residues long. J was trimmed by 3 bases and V by 1 base; bases with no gene match: 4. Germline V gene sequence: CDR1 MDHEN, CDR2 SYDVKM. CDR3 nucleotides: TGTGCCAGCAGTTTATCGACAGGGGGTCTCTACGAGCAGTACTTC. It encodes CASSLSTGGLYEQYF.

The sample holds one count of this clone. The rearrangement joins TRBV14 to TRBJ2-7; no reliable D call. Germline V gene lookup returns CDR1 SGHDN and CDR2 FVKESK. The V and J ends lost 1 base and 0 bases respectively, with 13 bases between them. This CDR3 contains 16 residues. CDR3 in amino acids: CASSQVERQSSYEQYF. CDR3 coding DNA: TGTGCCAGCAGCCAAGTTGAGCGCCAGAGCTCCTACGAGCAGTACTTC.

This clone came up once. Other DNA variants within this sample encode the same CDR3. This rearrangement joins TRBV5-1 to TRBJ1-1; D remains ambiguous. This CDR3 is 14 amino acids long. Germline values: CDR1 SGHRS, CDR2 YFSETQ. With 0 bases removed from V and 2 bases from J, the gap between germline ends came to 8 bases. This chain's CDR3 is CASSLAQTNTEAFF. The CDR3, as DNA: TGCGCCAGCAGCTTGGCTCAGACTAACACTGAAGCTTTCTTT.

V is TRBV27 and J is TRBJ2-7; the D gene is possibly TRBD2 (5 bases). The CDR3 is 13 residues long. The germline V gene encodes CDR1 MNHEY and CDR2 SMNVEV (reference sequence). V lost 2 bases and J lost 4, with 9 bases in between. The CDR3 DNA reads TGTGCCAGCAGTTTAGCGGGCGGATACGAGCAGTACTTC. It specifies CASSLAGGYEQYF.

A few counts support this clone. At the DNA level, this CDR3 is encoded by other sequences in the same sample as well. V is TRBV18 and J is TRBJ1-3; D uncertain. This CDR3 contains 13 residues. Germline-derived CDR1 and CDR2 are KGHSH and LQKENI. The V and J ends lost 5 bases and 4 bases respectively, with 9 bases between them. This CDR3 is CASSAGTGNTIYF. The DNA for the CDR3 is TGTGCCAGCTCAGCGGGAACCGGAAACACCATATATTTT. The full variable domain, its missing parts supplied by reference TRBV18 and TRBJ1-3, is NAGVMQNPRHLVRRRGQEARLRCSPMKGHSHVYWYRQLPEEGLKFMVYLQKENIIDESGMPKERFSAEFPKEGPSILRIQQVVRGDSAAYFCASSAGTGNTIYFGEGSWLTVV.

The chain couples TRBV25-1 to TRBJ2-7, with a tentative D call TRBD2 (5 bases). Trimming removed 3 bases from V and 5 bases from J, with 14 bases in between. The CDR3 is made up of 14 amino acids. Germline values: CDR1 MGHDK, CDR2 SYGVNS. The CDR3 DNA follows: TGTGCCAGCAGTGACCAGCGGATACTGAACGAGCAGTACTTC. Translating gives CASSDQRILNEQYF.

The count of this clone is one. The chain recombines TRBV7-9 with TRBJ2-7; 8 bases align to TRBD1. The V gene end was trimmed by 1 base and the J gene end by 0 bases; junction bases not matched to a gene: 2. CDR1 SEHNR and CDR2 FQNEAQ come from the germline V gene (reference sequence). This CDR3 has 15 amino acids. The CDR3 DNA sequence: TGTGCCAGCAGCTTAGTTGGGACAGGCTCCTACGAGCAGTACTTC. Translated: CASSLVGTGSYEQYF.

This chain uses TRBV11-2 with TRBJ1-1, with a possible D match to TRBD1 (5 bases). V lost 6 bases and J lost 11, with 10 bases in between. The CDR3 contains 10 residues. In germline, CDR1 is SGHAT, CDR2 FQNNGV. The CDR3 spells CASRGSGAFF. In DNA, the CDR3 is TGTGCCAGCAGAGGCTCAGGGGCTTTCTTT.

The chain combines TRBV7-2 with TRBJ1-5, with 7 bases lining up with TRBD1. This CDR3 is 16 amino acids long. V was clipped by 5 bases and J by 3 bases; unmatched bases: 10. Germline V gene sequence: CDR1 SGHTA, CDR2 FQGNSA. The CDR3 coding sequence is TGTGCCAGCAGCCTGTATGAGACAGGGTTCAATCAGCCCCAGCATTTT. It specifies CASSLYETGFNQPQHF.